This T cell receptor (beta chain) was identified in a study of metastatic and nonmetastatic thyroid tumors. This clone was detected ten times or more. J was trimmed by 6 bases and V by 0 bases; bases with no gene match: 8. This CDR3 spans 16 amino acids. Germline-derived CDR1 and CDR2 are SGHNT and YYREEE (reference sequence). TCRdb re-clonotyped the PCR reads through MiXCR. The table has more than 20,000 clones, roughly 12% seen once. Patients underwent thyroid surgery, and none had received any treatment before it. The specimen sequenced was blood. V and J are TRBV5-4 and TRBJ2-1; 8 bases map to TRBD2. This clonotype was sampled from a female donor with papillary thyroid cancer or a benign thyroid nodule (not recorded which). Some clones in this sample may be carry-over from other donors' samples. CDR3 in amino acids: CASSLGTSNYPNEQFF. The CDR3 DNA follows: TGTGCCAGCAGCTTGGGGACTAGCAACTACCCCAATGAGCAGTTCTTC.